This TCR beta chain was identified in a study of vaccination and CD4 T cells after COVID-19. Study observations and caveats: It was found that, in convalescent patients, 304 of 307 vaccine-specific clones were spike mono-reactive.

Oncomine TCR Beta short-read sequencing was applied to DNA from cultured CD4+ T cells. One entry per CDR3 protein results from TCRdb running MiXCR on the PCR reads. The sample has approximately 20,000 distinct CDR3 sequences; about 48% are singletons. Treatment meaning: 10-day PBMC culture with coronavirus spike peptide pools or control peptides (ViraFEST assay). The CDR3 contains 16 residues. V gave up 5 bases and J gave up 4 bases; unmatched junction bases: 8. Germline lookup yields CDR1 SGHTA and CDR2 FQGNSA. This clonotype showed up just a few times. Its specificity is unknown. The sample consisted of CD4+ T cells from blood, cultured in vitro. The rearrangement links TRBV7-2 to TRBJ1-6, with 7 nucleotides matching TRBD1. This sequence was found in a human donor who had recovered from COVID-19. The CDR3 nucleotides read TGTGCCAGCAGCCAGGGACAGAGATTATATAATTCACCCCTCCACTTT. It is translated as CASSQGQRLYNSPLHF.